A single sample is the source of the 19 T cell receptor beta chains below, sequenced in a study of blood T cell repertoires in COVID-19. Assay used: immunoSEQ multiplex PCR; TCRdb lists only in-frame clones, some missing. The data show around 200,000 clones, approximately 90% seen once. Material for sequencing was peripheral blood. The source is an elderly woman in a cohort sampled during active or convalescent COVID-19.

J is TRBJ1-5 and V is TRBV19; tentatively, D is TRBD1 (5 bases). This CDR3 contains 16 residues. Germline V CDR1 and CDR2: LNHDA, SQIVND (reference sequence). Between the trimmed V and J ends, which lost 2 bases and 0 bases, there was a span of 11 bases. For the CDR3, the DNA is TGTGCCAGTAGTATAAGGGGCAGCCCTAGCAATCAGCCCCAGCATTTT. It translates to CASSIRGSPSNQPQHF.

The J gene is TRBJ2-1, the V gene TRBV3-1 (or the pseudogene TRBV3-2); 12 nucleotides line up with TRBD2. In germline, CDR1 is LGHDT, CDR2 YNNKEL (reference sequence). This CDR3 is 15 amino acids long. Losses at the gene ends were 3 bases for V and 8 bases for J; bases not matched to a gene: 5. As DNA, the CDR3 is TGTGCCAGCAGCCAGCTAGCGGGAGGGGTCGATGAGCAGTTCTTC. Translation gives CASSQLAGGVDEQFF.

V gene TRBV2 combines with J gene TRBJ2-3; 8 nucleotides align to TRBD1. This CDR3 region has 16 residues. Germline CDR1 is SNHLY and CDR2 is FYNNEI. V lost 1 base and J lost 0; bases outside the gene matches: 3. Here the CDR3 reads CASSEDRTGSTDTQYF. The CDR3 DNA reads TGTGCCAGCAGTGAAGATAGGACAGGGAGCACAGATACGCAGTATTTT.

CDR3 bases: TGTGCCAGCAGCCCAATGACTAGCGGGCGCCACACCGGGGAGCTGTTTTTT. It codes for CASSPMTSGRHTGELFF. This sequence joins TRBV6-2 or TRBV6-3 and TRBJ2-2, with TRBD2 matching over 10 bases. The CDR3 has 17 amino acids. V gave up 6 bases and J gave up 3 bases; unmatched junction bases: 10. Germline CDR1 and CDR2: MNHEY and SVGEGT.

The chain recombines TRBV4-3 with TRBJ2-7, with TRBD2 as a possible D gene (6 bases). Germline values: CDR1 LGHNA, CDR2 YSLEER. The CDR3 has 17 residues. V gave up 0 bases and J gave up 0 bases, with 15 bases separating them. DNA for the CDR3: TGCGCCAGCAGCCAAGAAGCCTTAGGAGGGTACTCCTACGAGCAGTACTTC. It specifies CASSQEALGGYSYEQYF.

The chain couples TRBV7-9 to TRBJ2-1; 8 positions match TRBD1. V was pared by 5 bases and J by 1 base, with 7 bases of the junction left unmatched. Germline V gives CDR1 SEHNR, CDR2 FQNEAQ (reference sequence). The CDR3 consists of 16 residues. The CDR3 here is CASSTQGARSYNEQFF. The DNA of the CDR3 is TGTGCCAGCAGCACTCAGGGGGCCCGTTCCTACAATGAGCAGTTCTTC.

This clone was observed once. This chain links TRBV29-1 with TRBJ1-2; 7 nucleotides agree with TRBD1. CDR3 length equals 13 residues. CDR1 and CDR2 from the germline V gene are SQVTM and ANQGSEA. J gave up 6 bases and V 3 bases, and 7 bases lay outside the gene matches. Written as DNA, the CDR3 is TGCAGCGTTGAGCCTGACAGGGTTCATGGCTACACCTTC. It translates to CSVEPDRVHGYTF.

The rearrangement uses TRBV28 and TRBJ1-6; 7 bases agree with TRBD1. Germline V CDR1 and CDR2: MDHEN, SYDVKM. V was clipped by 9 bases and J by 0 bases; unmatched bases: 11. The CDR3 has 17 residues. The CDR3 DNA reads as TGTGCCAGTAAGAGACAGGGCTCGAGCTCCTATAATTCACCCCTCCACTTT. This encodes CASKRQGSSSYNSPLHF. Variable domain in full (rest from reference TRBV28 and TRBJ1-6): DVKVTQSSRYLVKRTGEKVFLECVQDMDHENMFWYRQDPGLGLRLIYFSYDVKMKEKGDIPEGYSVSREKKERFSLILESASTNQTSMYLCASKRQGSSSYNSPLHFGNGTRLTVT.

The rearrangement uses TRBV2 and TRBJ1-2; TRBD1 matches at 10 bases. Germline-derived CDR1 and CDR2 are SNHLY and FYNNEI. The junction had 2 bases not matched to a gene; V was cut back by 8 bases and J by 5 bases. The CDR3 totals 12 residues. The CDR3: CASGDRGYGYTF. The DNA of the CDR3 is TGTGCCAGCGGGGACAGGGGATATGGCTACACCTTC.

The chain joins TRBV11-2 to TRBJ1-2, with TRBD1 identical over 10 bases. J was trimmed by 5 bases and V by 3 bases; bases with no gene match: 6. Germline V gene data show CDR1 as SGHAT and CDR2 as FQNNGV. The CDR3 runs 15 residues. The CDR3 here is CASSFQDRGKYGYTF. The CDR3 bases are TGTGCCAGCAGCTTTCAGGACAGGGGGAAATATGGCTACACCTTC.

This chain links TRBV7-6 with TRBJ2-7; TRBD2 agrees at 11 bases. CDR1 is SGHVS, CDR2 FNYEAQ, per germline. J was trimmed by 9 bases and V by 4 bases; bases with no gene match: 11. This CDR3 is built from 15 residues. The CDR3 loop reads CASSSASGGPLGQYF. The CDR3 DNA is TGTGCCAGCAGCTCTGCTAGCGGGGGGCCCTTGGGGCAGTACTTC. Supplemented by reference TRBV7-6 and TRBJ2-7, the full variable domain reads GAGVSQSPRYKVTKRGQDVALRCDPISGHVSLYWYRQALGQGPEFLTYFNYEAQQDKSGLPNDRFSAERPEGSISTLTIQRTEQRDSAMYRCASSSASGGPLGQYFGPGTRLTVT.

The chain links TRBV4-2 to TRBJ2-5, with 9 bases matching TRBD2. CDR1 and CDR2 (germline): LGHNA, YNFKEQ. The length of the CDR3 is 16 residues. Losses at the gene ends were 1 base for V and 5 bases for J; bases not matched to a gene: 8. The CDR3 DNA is TGTGCCAGCAGCCAAGGACTAGCGGAGGGACGGGAGACCCAGTACTTC. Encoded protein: CASSQGLAEGRETQYF.

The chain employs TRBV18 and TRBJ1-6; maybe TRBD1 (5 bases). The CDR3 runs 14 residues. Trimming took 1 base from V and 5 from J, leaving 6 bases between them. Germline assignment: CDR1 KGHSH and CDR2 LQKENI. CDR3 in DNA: TGTGCCAGCTCACCACGACAGAATAATTCACCCCTCCACTTT. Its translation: CASSPRQNNSPLHF. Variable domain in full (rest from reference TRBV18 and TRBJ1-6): NAGVMQNPRHLVRRRGQEARLRCSPMKGHSHVYWYRQLPEEGLKFMVYLQKENIIDESGMPKERFSAEFPKEGPSILRIQQVVRGDSAAYFCASSPRQNNSPLHFGNGTRLTVT.

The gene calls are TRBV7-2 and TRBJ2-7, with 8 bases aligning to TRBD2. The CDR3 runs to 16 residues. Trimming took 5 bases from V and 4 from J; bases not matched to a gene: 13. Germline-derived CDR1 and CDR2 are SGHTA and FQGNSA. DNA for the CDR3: TGTGCCAGCAGCCCCCCGGGGGGTAGCGGGGTTTACGAGCAGTACTTC. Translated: CASSPPGGSGVYEQYF.

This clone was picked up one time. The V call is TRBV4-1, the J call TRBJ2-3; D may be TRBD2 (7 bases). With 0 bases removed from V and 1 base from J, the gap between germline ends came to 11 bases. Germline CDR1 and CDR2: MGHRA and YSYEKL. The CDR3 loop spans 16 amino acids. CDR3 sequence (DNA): TGCGCCAGCAGCCAAGAAGGGGGGGCCGGCACAGATACGCAGTATTTT. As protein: CASSQEGGAGTDTQYF.

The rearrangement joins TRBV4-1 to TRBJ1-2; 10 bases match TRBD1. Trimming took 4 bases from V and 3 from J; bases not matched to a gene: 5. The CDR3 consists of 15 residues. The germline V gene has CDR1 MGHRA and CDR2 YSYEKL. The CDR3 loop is CASSPGQGGDYGYTF. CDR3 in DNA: TGCGCCAGCAGCCCAGGACAGGGGGGGGACTATGGCTACACCTTC.

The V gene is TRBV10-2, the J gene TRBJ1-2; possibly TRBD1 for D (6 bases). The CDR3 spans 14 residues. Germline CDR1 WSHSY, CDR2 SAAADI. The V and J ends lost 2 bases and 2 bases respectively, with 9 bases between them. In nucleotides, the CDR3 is TGCGCCAGCAGTGAGCCGCAGGGGAACTATGGCTACACCTTC. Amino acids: CASSEPQGNYGYTF.

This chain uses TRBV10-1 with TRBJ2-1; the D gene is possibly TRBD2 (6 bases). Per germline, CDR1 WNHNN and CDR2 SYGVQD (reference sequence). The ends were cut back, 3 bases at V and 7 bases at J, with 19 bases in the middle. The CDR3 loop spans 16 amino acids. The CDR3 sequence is CASSDYSSLGGNEQFF. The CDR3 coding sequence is TGCGCCAGCAGTGACTATTCTAGCTTGGGGGGAAATGAGCAGTTCTTC.

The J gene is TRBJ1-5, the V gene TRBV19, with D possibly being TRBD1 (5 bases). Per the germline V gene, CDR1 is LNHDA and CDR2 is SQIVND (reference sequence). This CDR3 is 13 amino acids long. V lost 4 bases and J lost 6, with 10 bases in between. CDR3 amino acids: CASSRQGGQPQHF. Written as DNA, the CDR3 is TGTGCCAGTAGTAGGCAGGGAGGTCAGCCCCAGCATTTT.